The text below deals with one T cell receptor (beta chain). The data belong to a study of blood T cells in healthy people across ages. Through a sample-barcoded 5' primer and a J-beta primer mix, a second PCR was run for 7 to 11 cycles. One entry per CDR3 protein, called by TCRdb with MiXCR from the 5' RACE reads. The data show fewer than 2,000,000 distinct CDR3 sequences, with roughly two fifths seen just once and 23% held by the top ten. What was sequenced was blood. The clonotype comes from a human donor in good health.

CDR3 in amino acids: CASSFGAKTYEQYF. CDR3 coding DNA: TGCGCCAGCAGCTTTGGGGCGAAGACCTACGAGCAGTACTTC. The chain has TRBV5-1 and TRBJ2-7, with a tentative D call TRBD1 (5 bases). The germline V and J ends were trimmed by 2 bases and 2 bases, with 11 bases remaining between them. Looked up from germline, CDR1 is SGHRS and CDR2 is YFSETQ. This CDR3 is built from 14 residues.